This TCR beta chain was captured in a study of neoadjuvant anti-PD-1 for oral cavity cancer. Study details: Patients without progression got a fourth dose around day 43. Findings and caveats of the study: Post-nivolumab, blood T cell clonality was significantly elevated in non-responders.

TCRdb's copy holds only in-frame clones and misses some; the assay was immunoSEQ multiplex PCR. The repertoire consists of tens of thousands of clones, with about 76% occurring once and the leading ten covering 4% to 5.5%. Comment on this clone: The antigen is undetermined.

The CDR3 has 12 residues. CDR1 SEHNR and CDR2 FQNEAQ come from the germline V gene (reference sequence). Trimming shortened V by 5 bases and J by 3 bases, and 4 bases separated the two germline ends. Documented time point: after neoadjuvant nivolumab, at surgical resection. Stage II-IVA oral cavity squamous cell carcinoma was new and untreated by systemic or radiation therapy. Cohort: HPV-negative, locally advanced oral cavity squamous cell carcinoma patients. This receptor was obtained from a person aged 40 to 85 with oral cavity squamous cell carcinoma. The starting material was PBMCs, obtained after nivolumab (anti-PD-1) treatment. The chain joins TRBV7-9 to TRBJ2-2; D gene unclear. Here the CDR3 DNA reads TGTGCCAGCAGCCTAGACACCGGGGAGCTGTTTTTT. The encoded protein is CASSLDTGELFF.